Listed here are 26 T cell receptor beta chains from one sample, sequenced in a study of blood T cell repertoires in COVID-19. Clones were sequenced by immunoSEQ multiplex PCR, and TCRdb holds only the in-frame ones, with some missing. Of under 500,000 clones detected, around 89% appear once; the ten largest clones hold over 4%. The sample was peripheral blood. The receptors originated from a woman in her twenties or thirties with acute or convalescent COVID-19.

This chain uses TRBV5-1 with TRBJ2-7; TRBD1 agrees at 7 bases. This CDR3 contains 14 residues. The trim removed 2 bases at V and 3 bases at J, leaving 5 bases unmatched. The germline V gene encodes CDR1 SGHRS and CDR2 YFSETQ. The CDR3, as DNA: TGCGCCAGCAGCTTCCCCAACAGGGGCTACGAGCAGTACTTC. Translated: CASSFPNRGYEQYF.

The chain recombines TRBV9 with TRBJ2-3; 8 bases map to TRBD1. The CDR3 is 15 residues long. Germline V lookup: CDR1 SGDLS, CDR2 YYNGEE. The V gene end was trimmed by 3 bases and the J gene end by 2 bases; junction bases not matched to a gene: 5. CDR3 sequence reads: CASSGTTGDTDTQYF. The CDR3 coding sequence is TGTGCCAGCAGCGGAACGACAGGGGACACAGATACGCAGTATTTT.

V gene TRBV7-9 combines with J gene TRBJ1-4; 7 bases line up with TRBD1. The germline V gene encodes CDR1 SEHNR and CDR2 FQNEAQ (reference sequence). This CDR3 spans 15 amino acids. The V segment lost 4 bases and the J segment 3 bases; nucleotides outside the gene matches: 5. The CDR3 is CASSSGDRPNEKLFF. The CDR3 DNA sequence: TGTGCCAGCAGCTCAGGGGACAGACCTAATGAAAAACTGTTTTTT. Drawing the rest from reference TRBV7-9 and TRBJ1-4, the complete variable domain is DTGVSQNPRHKITKRGQNVTFRCDPISEHNRLYWYRQTLGQGPEFLTYFQNEAQLEKSRLLSDRFSAERPKGSFSTLEIQRTEQGDSAMYLCASSSGDRPNEKLFFGSGTQLSVL.

This chain connects TRBV6-5 to TRBJ1-6; D is perhaps TRBD1 (6 bases). Per germline, CDR1 MNHEY and CDR2 SVGAGI. The CDR3 length is 14 residues. V shed 6 bases and J shed 13 bases, with 19 bases lying between them. This CDR3 reads CASSALGTPFPLHF. The CDR3 bases are TGTGCCAGCAGCGCCCTCGGGACACCCTTTCCCCTCCACTTT.

The chain couples TRBV15 to TRBJ1-4; D gene unclear. Germline V lookup: CDR1 LNHNV, CDR2 YYDKDF (reference sequence). The CDR3 runs 16 residues. The V end was cut by 0 bases, the J end by 10 bases, with 18 bases between. The CDR3 is CATSRDNENSRGKLFF. The DNA for the CDR3 is TGTGCCACCAGCAGAGATAACGAGAATAGTCGCGGAAAACTGTTTTTT.

This chain joins TRBV19 and TRBJ1-1; 7 bases match TRBD1. The CDR3 contains 16 residues. V lost 8 bases and J lost 1; bases outside the gene matches: 13. The germline CDR1 and CDR2 sequences are LNHDA and SQIVND (reference sequence). CDR3 loop: CASQRGRNPGNTEAFF. CDR3 DNA: TGTGCCAGTCAAAGGGGGCGGAACCCGGGGAACACTGAAGCTTTCTTT.

This chain joins TRBV2 and TRBJ1-1; the D gene is possibly TRBD1 (6 bases). The germline V gene encodes CDR1 SNHLY and CDR2 FYNNEI. V was cut by 7 bases and J by 1 base, with 13 bases left in between. The CDR3 runs 14 residues. The chain's CDR3 is CASTRVTGNTEAFF. The CDR3 DNA is TGTGCCAGCACCAGAGTGACAGGGAACACTGAAGCTTTCTTT.

The rearrangement links TRBV19 to TRBJ1-5; unclear D gene. In germline, CDR1 is LNHDA, CDR2 SQIVND (reference sequence). The CDR3 sequence is 14 residues long. V was cut by 3 bases and J by 0 bases, with 6 bases left in between. CDR3 residues: CASSIKASNQPQHF. The DNA for the CDR3 is TGTGCCAGTAGTATCAAAGCTAGCAATCAGCCCCAGCATTTT.

The V call is TRBV12-3 or TRBV12-4, the J call TRBJ1-5, with unresolved D. Between the trimmed V and J ends, which lost 4 bases and 5 bases, there was a span of 6 bases. The CDR3 contains 12 residues. In DNA form, the CDR3 reads TGTGCCAGCAGTTCCGACTATCAGCCCCAGCATTTT. Residues: CASSSDYQPQHF.

The chain links TRBV11-3 to TRBJ2-3; 9 bases agree with TRBD1. Germline CDR1 is SGHNT and CDR2 is YENEEA. V shed 1 base, J shed 3 bases, and the junction held 5 bases outside the gene matches. The CDR3 is 16 amino acids. The CDR3 loop is CASSLGDRAGTDTQYF. The CDR3 bases are TGTGCCAGCAGCTTAGGGGACAGGGCGGGTACAGATACGCAGTATTTT.

The genes are TRBV11-2 and TRBJ1-4; D is possibly TRBD1 (6 bases). Trimming took 4 bases from V and 8 from J, leaving 14 bases between them. The CDR3 sequence is 14 residues long. Germline lookup yields CDR1 SGHAT and CDR2 FQNNGV. CDR3: CASSYQGLGEKLFF. CDR3 in DNA: TGTGCCAGCAGCTACCAGGGGTTGGGCGAAAAACTGTTTTTT.

The rearrangement links TRBV6-5 to TRBJ1-5; D remains ambiguous. CDR1 and CDR2 from the germline V gene are MNHEY and SVGAGI. V dropped 2 bases and J dropped 7 bases, with 9 bases sitting between them. The CDR3 runs 13 residues. CDR3 sequence reads: CASSYNTAQPQHF. DNA for the CDR3: TGTGCCAGCAGTTACAATACAGCCCAGCCCCAGCATTTT.

The genes are TRBV5-4 and TRBJ1-6, with D unclear. This CDR3 contains 15 residues. Germline values: CDR1 SGHNT, CDR2 YYREEE (reference sequence). Trimming took 4 bases from V and 5 from J, leaving 13 bases between them. CDR3 in amino acids: CASSPADGDNSPLHF. The DNA of the CDR3 is TGTGCCAGCAGCCCCGCGGACGGGGATAATTCACCCCTCCACTTT.

The chain uses TRBV28 and TRBJ1-1; D might be TRBD1 (5 bases). The CDR3 is 17 amino acids. Germline CDR1 MDHEN, CDR2 SYDVKM. V dropped 1 base and J dropped 0 bases, with 15 bases sitting between them. CDR3 coding DNA: TGTGCCAGCAGTTTATATAAGGGGCTACTATTGAACACTGAAGCTTTCTTT. Translated, it gives CASSLYKGLLLNTEAFF.

The chain is built from TRBV6-5 and TRBJ1-5; D might be TRBD1 (5 bases). Per germline, CDR1 MNHEY and CDR2 SVGAGI. V was trimmed by 7 bases and J by 5 bases, leaving 15 bases between them. The CDR3 loop spans 14 amino acids. CDR3 sequence reads: CASNPGGAHQPQHF. For the CDR3, the DNA is TGTGCCAGCAATCCGGGCGGGGCACATCAGCCCCAGCATTTT.

This chain uses TRBV10-3 with TRBJ1-5, with 8 bases lining up with TRBD1. The CDR3 contains 13 residues. Germline trimming cut 11 bases from V and 1 base from J; bases unmatched to any gene: 4. Germline V lookup: CDR1 ENHRY, CDR2 SYGVKD. The CDR3 loop reads CAVQGGSNQPQHF. The CDR3 coding sequence is TGTGCCGTACAGGGGGGAAGCAATCAGCCCCAGCATTTT.

The chain uses TRBV5-6 and TRBJ2-3; D remains ambiguous. Germline CDR1 is SGHDT and CDR2 is YYEEEE. V dropped 0 bases and J dropped 2 bases, with 7 bases sitting between them. The CDR3 covers 14 residues. This CDR3 is CASSLETTTDTQYF. For the CDR3, the DNA is TGTGCCAGCAGCTTGGAGACAACCACAGATACGCAGTATTTT.

The rearrangement joins TRBV18 to TRBJ2-1, with TRBD1 matching over 7 bases. The germline V gene has CDR1 KGHSH and CDR2 LQKENI. The CDR3 consists of 15 residues. J was trimmed by 1 base and V by 6 bases; bases with no gene match: 6. The CDR3 coding sequence is TGTGCCAGCTCCCGAGAGGGGGCTTCCTACAATGAGCAGTTCTTC. Translated, it gives CASSREGASYNEQFF.

This clone showed up just a few times. The chain joins TRBV29-1 to TRBJ1-2; tentatively, D is TRBD1 (5 bases). V was cut by 4 bases and J by 2 bases, with 5 bases left in between. CDR1 is SQVTM and CDR2 is ANQGSEA in the germline V gene. The CDR3 is 11 amino acids. This CDR3 reads CSVAGNYGYTF. DNA for the CDR3: TGCAGCGTTGCAGGGAACTATGGCTACACCTTC.

The chain links TRBV11-2 to TRBJ2-3, with D possibly being TRBD1 (6 bases). Germline V gene data show CDR1 as SGHAT and CDR2 as FQNNGV. The CDR3 sequence is 14 residues long. Trimming took off 1 base at V and 5 bases at J, with 10 bases between the two ends. DNA for the CDR3: TGTGCCAGCAGCTTAGGCAGGGGACAAGATACGCAGTATTTT. Its protein product is CASSLGRGQDTQYF.

The sample holds a few counts of this clone. The CDR3, as DNA: TGTGCCAGCAGCTCCTCGACCGGCAGCCGGGAGAGCTACGAGCAGTACTTC. This translates into CASSSSTGSRESYEQYF. The chain uses TRBV11-2 and TRBJ2-7; D may be TRBD2 (6 bases). The CDR3 contains 17 residues. The V gene lost 4 bases and the J gene lost 3 bases, with 22 bases spanning the gap. Germline V gene data show CDR1 as SGHAT and CDR2 as FQNNGV. Full variable domain (outside the CDR3, taken from reference TRBV11-2 and TRBJ2-7): EAGVAQSPRYKIIEKRQSVAFWCNPISGHATLYWYQQILGQGPKLLIQFQNNGVVDDSQLPKDRFSAERLKGVDSTLKIQPAKLEDSAVYLCASSSSTGSRESYEQYFGPGTRLTVT.

The V gene is TRBV7-2, the J gene TRBJ2-7; 9 nucleotides match TRBD2. CDR3 length: 16 residues. Germline lookup yields CDR1 SGHTA and CDR2 FQGNSA. V dropped 4 bases and J dropped 6; count of bases not matched to a gene: 13. CDR3 amino acids: CASSSRERGAGTEQYF. DNA of the CDR3: TGTGCCAGCAGCTCCCGAGAGCGGGGGGCCGGTACCGAGCAGTACTTC.

The chain employs TRBV3-1 (or the pseudogene TRBV3-2) and TRBJ2-7; D is possibly TRBD2 (5 bases). Trimming took 1 base from V and 7 from J, leaving 11 bases between them. Germline CDR1 and CDR2: LGHDT and YNNKEL (reference sequence). This CDR3 comprises 13 residues. The CDR3 loop is CASSQGFPGEQYF. In DNA form, the CDR3 reads TGTGCCAGCAGCCAAGGATTTCCGGGGGAGCAGTACTTC.

The chain recombines TRBV7-9 with TRBJ2-1, with TRBD1 identical over 8 bases. In germline, CDR1 is SEHNR, CDR2 FQNEAQ (reference sequence). J was trimmed by 6 bases and V by 6 bases; bases with no gene match: 13. The CDR3 sequence is 16 residues long. CDR3 DNA sequence: TGTGCCAGCAGGGGACCCGGGACAGGCCGTCCCAATGAGCAGTTCTTC. Translated: CASRGPGTGRPNEQFF.

The J gene is TRBJ1-1, the V gene TRBV9; no clear D gene. CDR1 is SGDLS, CDR2 YYNGEE, per germline. V was trimmed by 4 bases and J by 4 bases, leaving 11 bases between them. The CDR3 spans 13 residues. As DNA, the CDR3 is TGTGCCAGCAGCCCGACTACACGCACTGAAGCTTTCTTT. Its translation: CASSPTTRTEAFF. Complete variable domain (other parts from reference TRBV9 and TRBJ1-1): DSGVTQTPKHLITATGQRVTLRCSPRSGDLSVYWYQQSLDQGLQFLIQYYNGEERAKGNILERFSAQQFPDLHSELNLSSLELGDSALYFCASSPTTRTEAFFGQGTRLTVV.

V is TRBV10-3 and J is TRBJ2-1; 9 bases align to TRBD1. This CDR3 is 15 amino acids long. Germline CDR1 ENHRY, CDR2 SYGVKD. V lost 4 bases and J lost 4; bases outside the gene matches: 5. The CDR3 region is CAISGDRERYNEQFF. CDR3 coding DNA: TGTGCCATCAGTGGGGACAGGGAACGGTACAATGAGCAGTTCTTC.